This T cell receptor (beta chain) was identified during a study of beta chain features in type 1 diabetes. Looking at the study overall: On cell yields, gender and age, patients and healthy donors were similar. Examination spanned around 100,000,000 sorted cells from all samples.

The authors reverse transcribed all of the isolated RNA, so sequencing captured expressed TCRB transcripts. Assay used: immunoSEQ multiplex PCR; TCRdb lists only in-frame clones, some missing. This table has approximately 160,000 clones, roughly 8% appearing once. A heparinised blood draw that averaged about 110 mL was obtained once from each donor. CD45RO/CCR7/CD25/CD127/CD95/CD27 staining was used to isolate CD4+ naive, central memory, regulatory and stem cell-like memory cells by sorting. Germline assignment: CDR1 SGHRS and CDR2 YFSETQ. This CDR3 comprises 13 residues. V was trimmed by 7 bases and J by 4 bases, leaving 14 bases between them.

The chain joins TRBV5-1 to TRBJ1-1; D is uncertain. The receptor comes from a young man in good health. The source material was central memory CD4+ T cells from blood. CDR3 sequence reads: CASGSEAGTEAFF. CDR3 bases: TGCGCCAGCGGGAGCGAGGCCGGCACTGAAGCTTTCTTT.